This TCR beta chain was captured in a study of lymphopenia after photon versus proton radiotherapy. Study outcomes and limitations: Only patients who died were analyzed for survival; proton advantage is unproven. After lymphocyte nadir, photon-treated repertoires showed oligoclonal expansion, especially CD8+ Temra. Larger post-nadir TCR diversity loss correlated inversely with survival in deceased patients. Under photons, naive T cells and diversity fell while effector/memory populations rose.

Repertoires were generated with immunoSEQ multiplex PCR, while TCRdb's copy carries only in-frame clones and drops some. The table has 25,000 to 30,000 clones, around 85% seen once. Note on this clone: Its antigen remains unknown.

Sequencing used peripheral blood, obtained from a patient treated with photon-based radiotherapy. This receptor was identified in a man between 45 and 60 years old with gastric cancer.

For the CDR3, the DNA is TGCGCCAGCAGTCCTTTGGGTACCGATACGCAGTATTTT. Protein sequence: CASSPLGTDTQYF. V gene TRBV5-1 combines with J gene TRBJ2-3; D unresolved. There are 13 residues in the CDR3. V was cut by 5 bases and J by 6 bases, with 13 bases left in between. Germline assignment: CDR1 SGHRS and CDR2 YFSETQ.